The entry that follows covers one TCR beta chain sequence. Through template switching, UMIs that included a 6-nucleotide sample barcode were added. TCRdb re-called the 5' RACE reads and catalogs CDR3 proteins one per entry, DNA excluded. The specimen's table records 300,000 to 350,000 distinct CDR3 sequences. These data originate in a study of monozygotic twins with inflammatory bowel disease. This CDR3 has 18 amino acids. This clonotype originated in a human donor with ulcerative colitis or Crohn's disease, or a healthy co-twin of an affected twin (not recorded which). The sequenced sample was blood. This sequence joins TRBV12-3 or TRBV12-4 and TRBJ1-5. CDR3 sequence reads: CASSLIGRGLLGNQPQHF.